Listed below are T cell receptor beta chains from one sample, sequenced in a study of CD4 T cells in relation to SARS-CoV-2 and coronaviruses. Their target antigens are unknown. Produced via immunoSEQ multiplex PCR; TCRdb's table is partial and in-frame only. The repertoire holds about 20,000 clones, with around 66% as singletons. The sample comprised CD4+ T cells from PBMCs, cultured in vitro. Receptors originate from a human donor in good health. CDR3s include the opening cysteine and the closing phenylalanine or tryptophan. The D gene is left open where the match is weak. Rows may omit the clone size; those that give it use once, few, many or a size class.

CASSQGTGRGPLHF,TGCGCCAGCAGCCAAGGGACAGGCCGGGGGCCCCTCCACTTT,few,TRBD1,TRBJ1-6,TRBV4-3
CAWSVLQMNTEAFF,TGTGCCTGGAGTGTATTACAGATGAACACTGAAGCTTTCTTT,-,-,TRBJ1-1,TRBV30
CASSQEPSGGGYTGELFF,TGCGCCAGCAGCCAAGAGCCTAGCGGGGGGGGGTATACCGGGGAGCTGTTTTTT,-,TRBD2,TRBJ2-2,TRBV4-3
CASSRLVGPGHTEAFF,TGCGCCAGCAGCCGCCTGGTGGGTCCGGGGCACACTGAAGCTTTCTTT,-,-,TRBJ1-1,TRBV4-1
CASSTRGAATYNEQFF,TGTGCCAGCAGCACCCGGGGGGCCGCTACCTACAATGAGCAGTTCTTC,-,-,TRBJ2-1,TRBV7-2
CASSLRGYEQYF,TGTGCCAGCAGCTTAAGGGGCTACGAGCAGTACTTC,-,-,TRBJ2-7,TRBV7-2
CATSRGGNTEAFF,TGCGCCACCTCCCGAGGGGGGAACACTGAAGCTTTCTTT,-,-,TRBJ1-1,TRBV5-1
CASSSNAWTNYGYTF,TGTGCCAGCAGCTCTAACGCATGGACTAACTATGGCTACACCTTC,-,-,TRBJ1-2,TRBV5-5
CASSLRYPDTQYF,TGTGCCAGCAGCTTACGCTACCCAGATACGCAGTATTTT,-,-,TRBJ2-3,TRBV7-2
CASSYFGGRPVGNEQFF,TGCGCCAGCAGCTATTTCGGCGGGAGGCCGGTGGGCAATGAGCAGTTCTTC,-,TRBD2,TRBJ2-1,TRBV5-1
CSVGPRGANTEAFF,TGCAGCGTGGGCCCCAGGGGGGCGAACACTGAAGCTTTCTTT,-,TRBD1,TRBJ1-1,TRBV29-1
CASSQASDRGLPGNTIYF,TGTGCCAGCAGCCAAGCGAGCGACAGGGGCTTGCCGGGAAACACCATATATTTT,few,TRBD1,TRBJ1-3,TRBV4-2
CASRRSPVTVSTGELFF,TGTGCCAGCAGACGATCCCCGGTGACAGTGAGCACCGGGGAGCTGTTTTTT,-,-,TRBJ2-2,TRBV6-6
CASSLDYSYYGYTF,TGTGCCAGCAGCTTAGATTACAGCTACTATGGCTACACCTTC,-,-,TRBJ1-2,TRBV7-2
CASSESQGIETQYF,TGTGCCAGCAGCGAATCTCAGGGTATCGAGACCCAGTACTTC,-,-,TRBJ2-5,TRBV7-6
CASRFREGGEQYF,TGTGCCAGCAGATTTAGGGAGGGGGGGGAGCAGTACTTC,-,-,TRBJ2-7,TRBV7-8
CASSFDPEDTQYF,TGTGCCAGCAGCTTCGACCCCGAGGATACGCAGTATTTT,-,-,TRBJ2-3,TRBV7-9
CASSYAGGIQYF,TGTGCCAGCAGTTACGCCGGGGGGATTCAGTACTTC,-,TRBD2,TRBJ2-7,TRBV6-2/TRBV6-3
CASRGAGSAETQYF,TGTGCCAGTAGGGGGGCAGGGAGTGCGGAGACCCAGTACTTC,-,-,TRBJ2-5,TRBV19
CASSNVNEQFF,TGTGCCAGTAGTAACGTAAATGAGCAGTTCTTC,-,-,TRBJ2-1,TRBV19
CASSEARARSQETQYF,TGTGCCAGCAGTGAAGCGCGGGCGCGAAGCCAAGAGACCCAGTACTTC,-,-,TRBJ2-5,TRBV6-1
CAWSVLRAPYEQYF,TGTGCCTGGAGTGTTCTTAGAGCGCCCTACGAGCAGTACTTC,-,-,TRBJ2-7,TRBV30
CASNPGTSSYEQYF,TGTGCCAGCAACCCCGGGACTAGCTCTTACGAGCAGTACTTC,once,TRBD2,TRBJ2-7,TRBV7-2
CATKGTGWESGELFF,TGTGCCACCAAGGGGACAGGGTGGGAATCCGGGGAGCTGTTTTTT,-,TRBD1,TRBJ2-2,TRBV19
CASSSGSRETQYF,TGCGCCAGCAGTTCCGGTTCTAGAGAGACCCAGTACTTC,-,-,TRBJ2-5,TRBV5-1
CASSPPRGKLSGANVLTF,TGTGCCAGCTCACCACCGAGAGGAAAACTCTCTGGGGCCAACGTCCTGACTTTC,once,-,TRBJ2-6,TRBV18
CASSAGAQDIQYF,TGTGCCAGCTCTGCGGGGGCCCAGGACATTCAGTACTTC,-,-,TRBJ2-4,TRBV5-4
CASSLSRGETQYF,TGCGCCAGCAGCTTGTCCAGGGGGGAGACCCAGTACTTC,-,TRBD1,TRBJ2-5,TRBV5-1
CASSLQAGIGELFF,TGTGCCAGCAGCCTCCAGGCGGGGATCGGGGAGCTGTTTTTT,-,-,TRBJ2-2,TRBV14
CAIRDTSGDTQYF,TGTGCCATCAGGGACACTAGCGGAGATACGCAGTATTTT,-,TRBD2,TRBJ2-3,TRBV10-3
CASSRGVGNTEAFF,TGCGCCAGCAGCCGCGGGGTGGGGAACACTGAAGCTTTCTTT,few,-,TRBJ1-1,TRBV4-3
CAGKGGISYNEQFF,TGTGCCGGGAAGGGCGGGATTTCCTACAATGAGCAGTTCTTC,once,-,TRBJ2-1,TRBV2
CASSLSGQGLDGYTF,TGCGCCAGCAGCTTGTCCGGACAGGGATTAGATGGCTACACCTTC,once,TRBD1,TRBJ1-2,TRBV5-1
CASSVANEQFF,TGTGCCAGCAGCGTAGCCAATGAGCAGTTCTTC,few,-,TRBJ2-1,TRBV9
CASSSQGGPNTGELFF,TGTGCCAGCAGCTCACAGGGGGGACCGAACACCGGGGAGCTGTTTTTT,once,TRBD1,TRBJ2-2,TRBV7-3
CASSGATDGYTF,TGTGCCAGCAGTGGGGCGACAGATGGCTACACCTTC,-,-,TRBJ1-2,TRBV25-1
CATGDSRNSPLHF,TGTGCCACGGGGGACTCTCGGAATTCACCCCTCCACTTT,few,-,TRBJ1-6,TRBV19
CASSSRTSGRGELFF,TGTGCCAGCAGCTCAAGGACTAGCGGGAGAGGGGAGCTGTTTTTT,-,TRBD2,TRBJ2-2,TRBV3-1/TRBV3-2
CASSEGGTIRGDTQYF,TGTGCCAGCAGTGAGGGGGGGACTATCCGGGGGGATACGCAGTATTTT,-,TRBD2,TRBJ2-3,TRBV25-1
CASSLDRDRAGNTIYF,TGCGCCAGCAGCTTGGATCGGGACAGGGCCGGAAACACCATATATTTT,-,TRBD1,TRBJ1-3,TRBV5-1
CASMSGSASRTGELFF,TGTGCCAGTATGAGCGGGAGCGCTAGCCGGACCGGGGAGCTGTTTTTT,once,TRBD2,TRBJ2-2,TRBV13
CASSQGSRGNSPLHF,TGTGCCAGCAGCCAAGGGTCCAGGGGGAATTCACCCCTCCACTTT,few,TRBD1,TRBJ1-6,TRBV3-1/TRBV3-2
CASSLWGASDTQYF,TGCGCCAGCAGCTTGTGGGGGGCATCAGATACGCAGTATTTT,-,-,TRBJ2-3,TRBV5-1
CASSLALVGTDTQYF,TGTGCCAGCAGCTTAGCTTTAGTTGGTACAGATACGCAGTATTTT,once,-,TRBJ2-3,TRBV7-2
CAWTQSRSPLHF,TGTGCCTGGACTCAGAGTCGGTCACCCCTCCACTTT,few,-,TRBJ1-6,TRBV30
CASSSTPTGFSGNTIYF,TGTGCCAGCAGCTCAACCCCAACAGGGTTCTCTGGAAACACCATATATTTT,-,-,TRBJ1-3,TRBV5-6
CASSSPDRANNEQFF,TGTGCCAGCAGCTCCCCGGACAGGGCAAACAATGAGCAGTTCTTC,large,TRBD1,TRBJ2-1,TRBV5-5
CASSLMTGAVSYEQYF,TGCGCCAGCAGCCTTATGACAGGTGCCGTCTCCTACGAGCAGTACTTC,-,-,TRBJ2-7,TRBV5-1
CASRTGTGTETQYF,TGCGCCAGCAGGACCGGGACAGGGACAGAGACCCAGTACTTC,-,TRBD1,TRBJ2-5,TRBV5-1
CASSLGGQLAGEQFF,TGTGCCAGCAGCTTGGGGGGTCAGTTAGCGGGTGAGCAGTTCTTC,few,TRBD2,TRBJ2-1,TRBV5-4
CASSSQGNSNEKLFF,TGCGCCAGCAGCTCCCAGGGGAATTCTAATGAAAAACTGTTTTTT,-,-,TRBJ1-4,TRBV5-1
CASSFGDRFGDSGNTIYF,TGTGCCAGTAGCTTCGGGGACCGCTTCGGTGACTCTGGAAACACCATATATTTT,-,-,TRBJ1-3,TRBV19
CSVSSGRRYNEQFF,TGCAGCGTATCTAGCGGGAGAAGGTACAATGAGCAGTTCTTC,-,TRBD2,TRBJ2-1,TRBV29-1
CASSLDGGSGNTIYF,TGTGCCAGCAGCTTAGACGGTGGCTCTGGAAACACCATATATTTT,-,-,TRBJ1-3,TRBV5-5
CAISESQGANEKLFF,TGTGCCATCAGTGAGTCCCAGGGGGCTAATGAAAAACTGTTTTTT,-,TRBD1,TRBJ1-4,TRBV10-3